Shown below are 14 T cell receptor beta chains from a single sample sequenced in a study of control samples from healthy donors and cancer patients. Data came from immunoSEQ multiplex PCR; TCRdb stores just in-frame clones and leaves some out. The sample shows roughly 70,000 clones, roughly 84% of them seen only once. What was sequenced was blood. Source of these receptors: a middle-aged man in good health.

The genes are TRBV19 and TRBJ1-5; TRBD1 matches at 7 bases. After removal of 8 bases from V and 6 bases from J, the junction contained 7 bases not matched to a gene. There are 13 residues in the CDR3. Germline-derived CDR1 and CDR2 are LNHDA and SQIVND (reference sequence). This CDR3 is CASSDRVTQPQHF. The CDR3 DNA follows: TGTGCCAGTTCAGACAGGGTTACTCAGCCCCAGCATTTT.

Here the CDR3 DNA reads TGTGCCAGCAGTTCGCCGGGACTGACTAATGAAAAACTGTTTTTT. As protein: CASSSPGLTNEKLFF. V and J are TRBV28 and TRBJ1-4, with TRBD1 as a possible D gene (5 bases). CDR3 size: 15 residues. Per germline, CDR1 MDHEN and CDR2 SYDVKM. Deletions cut 4 bases from V and 2 bases from J, with 11 bases between.

This rearrangement joins TRBV7-2 to TRBJ2-2, with 12 bases aligning to TRBD2. Germline CDR1 reads SGHTA; CDR2 reads FQGNSA. V lost 6 bases to trimming and J lost 6 bases; unmatched junction nucleotides: 8. The CDR3 totals 16 residues. CDR3 region: CASRPTSGRNPGELFF. DNA for the CDR3: TGTGCCAGCAGACCTACTAGCGGGAGGAATCCCGGGGAGCTGTTTTTT.

The chain links TRBV15 to TRBJ1-1; maybe TRBD1 (6 bases). Germline V CDR1 and CDR2: LNHNV, YYDKDF (reference sequence). Trimming took 4 bases from V and 1 from J, leaving 13 bases between them. This CDR3 is 15 amino acids long. For the CDR3, the DNA is TGTGCCACCAGCACTACGGGACAATCGAACACTGAAGCTTTCTTT. It yields the protein CATSTTGQSNTEAFF. The variable domain in full, with the rest retrieved from reference TRBV15 and TRBJ1-1, is DAMVIQNPRYQVTQFGKPVTLSCSQTLNHNVMYWYQQKSSQAPKLLFHYYDKDFNNEADTPDNFQSRRPNTSFCFLDIRSPGLGDTAMYLCATSTTGQSNTEAFFGQGTRLTVV.

The chain uses TRBV7-2 and TRBJ1-5; D unclear. The V end lost 3 bases, the J end lost 3 bases, and 6 bases lay between the germline ends. CDR3 length: 13 residues. CDR1 is SGHTA and CDR2 is FQGNSA in the germline V gene. The CDR3 bases are TGTGCCAGCAGCTTTGAAGACAATCAGCCCCAGCATTTT. This sequence encodes CASSFEDNQPQHF. The whole variable domain, remainder taken from reference TRBV7-2 and TRBJ1-5, is GAGVSQSPSNKVTEKGKDVELRCDPISGHTALYWYRQSLGQGLEFLIYFQGNSAPDKSGLPSDRFSAERTGGSVSTLTIQRTQQEDSAVYLCASSFEDNQPQHFGDGTRLSIL.

V and J are TRBV24-1 and TRBJ2-3; D might be TRBD1 or TRBD2, each matching 6 bases. V was pared by 1 base and J by 5 bases, with 15 bases between. This CDR3 spans 16 amino acids. CDR1 KGHDR and CDR2 SFDVKD come from the germline V gene. The DNA of the CDR3 is TGTGCCACCAGTGATTTTGTGGGGGGCAGGGGAGATACGCAGTATTTT. Translation: CATSDFVGGRGDTQYF.

V usage is TRBV19 and J usage is TRBJ2-6; possibly TRBD1 for D (6 bases). The germline CDR1 and CDR2 sequences are LNHDA and SQIVND (reference sequence). Trimming removed 3 bases at V and 4 bases at J, with 22 bases between. The CDR3 runs to 19 residues. CDR3 amino acids: CASSIQQGNTPRGANVLTF. The CDR3 DNA reads as TGTGCCAGTAGTATCCAACAGGGAAACACCCCCCGAGGGGCCAACGTCCTGACTTTC.

The chain has TRBV5-6 and TRBJ1-3; weak D call: TRBD1 (6 bases). Germline V gene sequence: CDR1 SGHDT, CDR2 YYEEEE. This CDR3 is built from 18 residues. The V end was cut by 3 bases, the J end by 0 bases, with 19 bases between. DNA for the CDR3: TGTGCCAGCAGCTACCGGGTGTGGGGGCAGAGCTCTGGAAACACCATATATTTT. It codes for CASSYRVWGQSSGNTIYF.

The chain employs TRBV7-9 and TRBJ1-1; 10 nucleotides match TRBD1. The J segment lost 3 bases and the V segment lost 5 bases, leaving 6 bases of the junction unmatched. Per germline, CDR1 SEHNR and CDR2 FQNEAQ (reference sequence). The CDR3 is made up of 15 amino acids. DNA for the CDR3: TGTGCCAGCAGCGAACGACAGGGGGCGGACACTGAAGCTTTCTTT. Translated, it gives CASSERQGADTEAFF.

J is TRBJ1-1 and V is TRBV3-1 (or the pseudogene TRBV3-2); D may be TRBD1 (6 bases). The CDR3 totals 14 residues. Germline V gene lookup returns CDR1 LGHDT and CDR2 YNNKEL (reference sequence). V shed 7 bases and J shed 7 bases, with 19 bases lying between them. CDR3 DNA sequence: TGTGCCAGCACCGAAGGGGGAGGACGAGGTGAAGCTTTCTTT. Translating it yields CASTEGGGRGEAFF.

The chain carries TRBV28 and TRBJ2-3; TRBD2 agrees at 7 bases. The V gene end was trimmed by 5 bases and the J gene end by 5 bases; junction bases not matched to a gene: 4. Germline V gene lookup returns CDR1 MDHEN and CDR2 SYDVKM. This CDR3 is 13 amino acids long. The CDR3 DNA sequence: TGTGCCAGCAGTCGTGGGACTATAGATACGCAGTATTTT. Protein product: CASSRGTIDTQYF.

The genes are TRBV18 and TRBJ2-6; D remains ambiguous. The CDR3 spans 14 residues. V lost 9 bases and J 3 bases, leaving 12 bases between the germline ends. Germline V lookup: CDR1 KGHSH, CDR2 LQKENI. CDR3 coding DNA: TGTGCCAGTCAACTGGGGATTGGGGCCAACGTCCTGACTTTC. Its translation is CASQLGIGANVLTF.

Remarks on this clone: The sample holds other DNA sequences that translate to the same CDR3. The CDR3 nucleotides read TGTGCCAGCAGTGGGCCTAGCGGGGGGGCCTACAATGAGCAGTTCTTC. Its translation: CASSGPSGGAYNEQFF. The V and J genes are TRBV9 and TRBJ2-1, with TRBD2 matching over 12 bases. Germline V gives CDR1 SGDLS, CDR2 YYNGEE. After removal of 5 bases from V and 2 bases from J, the junction contained 5 bases not matched to a gene. CDR3 length equals 16 residues.

This chain uses TRBV19 with TRBJ1-3; D gene unclear. Trimming removed 6 bases at V and 2 bases at J, with 8 bases between. CDR1 LNHDA and CDR2 SQIVND come from the germline V gene (reference sequence). The CDR3 runs to 13 residues. The CDR3 DNA is TGTGCCAGTAGGTGGGTCGCTGGAAACACCATATATTTT. Translating it yields CASRWVAGNTIYF.